This TCR beta chain was recorded in a study of blood T cell repertoires in COVID-19. Clones were sequenced by immunoSEQ multiplex PCR, and TCRdb holds only the in-frame ones, with some missing. The sample holds around 140,000 clones; approximately 90% are singletons and the top ten take about 1.5%. The CDR3 loop spans 14 amino acids. The V and J ends lost 7 bases and 6 bases, in that order; junction bases with no gene match: 9. CDR1 is SGHTA, CDR2 FQGNSA, per germline. What was sequenced was peripheral blood. V gene TRBV7-2 combines with J gene TRBJ1-2; 9 bases fit TRBD1. The TCR was taken from a human donor in a cohort sampled during active COVID-19. CDR3 protein: CASNEDRGFDGYTF. In DNA form, the CDR3 reads TGTGCCAGCAACGAGGACAGGGGTTTCGATGGCTACACCTTC.